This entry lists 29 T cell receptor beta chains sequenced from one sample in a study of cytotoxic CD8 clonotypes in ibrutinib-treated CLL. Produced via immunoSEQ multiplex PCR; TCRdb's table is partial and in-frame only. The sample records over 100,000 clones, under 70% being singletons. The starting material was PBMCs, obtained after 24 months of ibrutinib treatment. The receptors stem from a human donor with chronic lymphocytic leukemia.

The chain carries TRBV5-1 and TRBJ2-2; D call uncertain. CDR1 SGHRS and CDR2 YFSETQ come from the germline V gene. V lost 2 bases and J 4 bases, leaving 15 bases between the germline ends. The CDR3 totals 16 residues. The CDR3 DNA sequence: TGCGCCAGCAGCTTCGACACCGCGTTGCCCACCGGGGAGCTGTTTTTT. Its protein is CASSFDTALPTGELFF.

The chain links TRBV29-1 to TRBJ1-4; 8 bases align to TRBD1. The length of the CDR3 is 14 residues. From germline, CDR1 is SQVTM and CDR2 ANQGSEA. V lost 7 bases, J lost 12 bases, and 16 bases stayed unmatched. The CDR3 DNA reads TGCAGCGCCACTCAGGGGGCGCTTGGCTCAGAACTGTTTTTT. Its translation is CSATQGALGSELFF. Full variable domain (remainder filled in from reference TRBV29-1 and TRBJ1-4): SAVISQKPSRDICQRGTSLTIQCQVDSQVTMMFWYRQQPGQSLTLIATANQGSEATYESGFVIDKFPISRPNLTFSTLTVSNMSPEDSSIYLCSATQGALGSELFFGSGTQLSVL.

Here the CDR3 reads CASSPLLAVGSYEQYF. Written as DNA, the CDR3 is TGTGCCAGTAGTCCATTACTAGCGGTGGGATCCTACGAGCAGTACTTC. The chain couples TRBV19 to TRBJ2-7; 8 nucleotides line up with TRBD2. The CDR3 runs to 16 residues. Looked up from germline, CDR1 is LNHDA and CDR2 is SQIVND (reference sequence). V was pared by 5 bases and J by 1 base, with 10 bases of the junction left unmatched.

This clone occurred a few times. CDR3: CASSLGGTNNQPQHF. In DNA, the CDR3 is TGCGCCAGCAGCTTGGGAGGGACGAACAATCAGCCCCAGCATTTT. The rearrangement uses TRBV5-1 and TRBJ1-5; the D gene is possibly TRBD1 (5 bases). CDR1 is SGHRS and CDR2 is YFSETQ in the germline V gene. This CDR3 is built from 15 residues. Trimming cost V 0 bases and J 3 bases, with 10 bases left between them. The full variable domain, in which reference TRBV5-1 and TRBJ1-5 provide the parts outside the CDR3, is KAGVTQTPRYLIKTRGQQVTLSCSPISGHRSVSWYQQTPGQGLQFLFEYFSETQRNKGNFPGRFSGRQFSNSRSEMNVSTLELGDSALYLCASSLGGTNNQPQHFGDGTRLSIL.

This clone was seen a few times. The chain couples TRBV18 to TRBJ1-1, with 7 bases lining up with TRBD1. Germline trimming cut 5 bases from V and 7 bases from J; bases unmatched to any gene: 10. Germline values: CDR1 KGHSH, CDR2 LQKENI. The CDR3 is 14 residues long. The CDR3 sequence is CASSSITGVSEAFF. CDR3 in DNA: TGTGCCAGCTCATCAATTACAGGGGTGAGTGAAGCTTTCTTT.

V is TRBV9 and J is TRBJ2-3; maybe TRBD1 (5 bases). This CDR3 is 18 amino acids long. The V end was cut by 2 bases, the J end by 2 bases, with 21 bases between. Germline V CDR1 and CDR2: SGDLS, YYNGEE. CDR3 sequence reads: CASSVSIGSGPPTDTQYF. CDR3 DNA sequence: TGTGCCAGCAGCGTCTCAATCGGGTCAGGGCCTCCCACAGATACGCAGTATTTT.

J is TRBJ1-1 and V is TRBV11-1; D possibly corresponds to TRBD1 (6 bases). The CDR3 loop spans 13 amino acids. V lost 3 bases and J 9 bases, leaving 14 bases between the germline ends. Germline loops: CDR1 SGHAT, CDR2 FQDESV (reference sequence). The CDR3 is CASSLDTQGQAFF. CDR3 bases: TGTGCCAGCAGCTTGGACACACAGGGACAAGCTTTCTTT.

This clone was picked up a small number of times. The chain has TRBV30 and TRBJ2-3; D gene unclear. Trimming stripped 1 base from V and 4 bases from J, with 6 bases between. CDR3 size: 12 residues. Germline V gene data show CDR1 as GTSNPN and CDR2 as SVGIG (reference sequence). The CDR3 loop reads CAWSANPDTQYF. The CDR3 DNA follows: TGTGCCTGGAGTGCCAACCCAGATACGCAGTATTTT. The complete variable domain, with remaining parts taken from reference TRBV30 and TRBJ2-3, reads SQTIHQWPATLVQPVGSPLSLECTVEGTSNPNLYWYRQAAGRGLQLLFYSVGIGQISSEVPQNLSASRPQDRQFILSSKKLLLSDSGFYLCAWSANPDTQYFGPGTRLTVL.

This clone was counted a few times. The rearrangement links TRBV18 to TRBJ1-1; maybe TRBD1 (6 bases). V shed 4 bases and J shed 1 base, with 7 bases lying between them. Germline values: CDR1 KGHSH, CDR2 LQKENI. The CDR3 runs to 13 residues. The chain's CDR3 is CASSQTGNTEAFF. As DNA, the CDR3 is TGTGCCAGCTCACAGACAGGGAACACTGAAGCTTTCTTT. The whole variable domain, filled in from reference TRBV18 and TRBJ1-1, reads NAGVMQNPRHLVRRRGQEARLRCSPMKGHSHVYWYRQLPEEGLKFMVYLQKENIIDESGMPKERFSAEFPKEGPSILRIQQVVRGDSAAYFCASSQTGNTEAFFGQGTRLTVV.

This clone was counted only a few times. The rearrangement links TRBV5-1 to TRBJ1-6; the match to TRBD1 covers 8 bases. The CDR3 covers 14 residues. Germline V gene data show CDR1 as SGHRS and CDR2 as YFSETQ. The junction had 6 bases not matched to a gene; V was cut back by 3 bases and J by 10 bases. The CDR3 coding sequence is TGCGCCAGCAGCTCGGACAGGGCGGGCTCACCCCTCCACTTT. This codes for CASSSDRAGSPLHF.

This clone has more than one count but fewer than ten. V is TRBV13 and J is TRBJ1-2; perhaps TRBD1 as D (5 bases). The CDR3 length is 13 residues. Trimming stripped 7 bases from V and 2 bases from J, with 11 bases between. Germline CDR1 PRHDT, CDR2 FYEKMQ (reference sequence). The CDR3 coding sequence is TGTGCCAGCACCTCAGGGCGAAACTATGGCTACACCTTC. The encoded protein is CASTSGRNYGYTF.

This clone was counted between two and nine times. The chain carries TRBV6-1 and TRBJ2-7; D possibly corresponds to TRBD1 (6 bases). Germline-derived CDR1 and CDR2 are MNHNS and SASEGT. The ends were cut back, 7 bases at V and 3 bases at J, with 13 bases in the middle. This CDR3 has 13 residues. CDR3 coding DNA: TGTGCCAGCACTTACGGACAGAGCTACGAGCAGTACTTC. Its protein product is CASTYGQSYEQYF.

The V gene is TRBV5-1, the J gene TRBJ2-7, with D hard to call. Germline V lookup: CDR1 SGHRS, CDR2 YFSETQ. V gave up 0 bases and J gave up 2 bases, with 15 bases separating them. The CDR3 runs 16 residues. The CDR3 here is CASSLAPSSLTYEQYF. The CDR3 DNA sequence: TGCGCCAGCAGCTTGGCTCCTAGTAGTTTAACCTACGAGCAGTACTTC. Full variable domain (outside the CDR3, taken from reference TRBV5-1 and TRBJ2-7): KAGVTQTPRYLIKTRGQQVTLSCSPISGHRSVSWYQQTPGQGLQFLFEYFSETQRNKGNFPGRFSGRQFSNSRSEMNVSTLELGDSALYLCASSLAPSSLTYEQYFGPGTRLTVT.

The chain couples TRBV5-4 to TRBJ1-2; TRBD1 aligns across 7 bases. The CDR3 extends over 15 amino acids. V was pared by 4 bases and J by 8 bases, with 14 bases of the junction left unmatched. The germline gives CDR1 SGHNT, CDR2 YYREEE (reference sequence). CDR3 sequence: CASSPEGGESGGYTF. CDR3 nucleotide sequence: TGTGCCAGCAGCCCCGAAGGGGGCGAGTCGGGGGGCTACACCTTC.

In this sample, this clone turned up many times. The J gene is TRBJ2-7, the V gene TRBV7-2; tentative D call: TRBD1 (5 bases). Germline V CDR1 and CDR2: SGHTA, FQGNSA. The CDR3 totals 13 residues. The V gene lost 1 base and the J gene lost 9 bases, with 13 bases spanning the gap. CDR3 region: CASSLEGFGAQYF. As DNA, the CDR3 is TGTGCCAGCAGCTTAGAGGGCTTTGGGGCGCAGTACTTC.

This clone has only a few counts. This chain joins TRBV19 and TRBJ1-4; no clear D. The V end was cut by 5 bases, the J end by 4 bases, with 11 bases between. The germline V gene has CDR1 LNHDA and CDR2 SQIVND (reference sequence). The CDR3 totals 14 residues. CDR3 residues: CASSFQEFNEKLFF. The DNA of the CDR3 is TGTGCCAGTAGTTTCCAGGAATTTAATGAAAAACTGTTTTTT.

The CDR3 spells CASSVTAEGRETQYF. CDR3 in DNA: TGTGCCAGCAGCGTGACTGCCGAGGGTAGGGAGACCCAGTACTTC. This sequence joins TRBV5-4 and TRBJ2-5; D is possibly TRBD2 (5 bases). This CDR3 contains 15 residues. Trimming pared 4 bases from V and 5 bases from J, leaving 18 bases between. Per germline, CDR1 SGHNT and CDR2 YYREEE (reference sequence).

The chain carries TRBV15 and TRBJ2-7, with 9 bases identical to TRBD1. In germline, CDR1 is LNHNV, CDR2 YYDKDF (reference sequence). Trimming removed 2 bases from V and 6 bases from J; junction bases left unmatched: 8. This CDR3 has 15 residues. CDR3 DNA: TGTGCCACCAGCAGACCGACCGGGACAGGGAGCGAGCAGTACTTC. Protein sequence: CATSRPTGTGSEQYF.

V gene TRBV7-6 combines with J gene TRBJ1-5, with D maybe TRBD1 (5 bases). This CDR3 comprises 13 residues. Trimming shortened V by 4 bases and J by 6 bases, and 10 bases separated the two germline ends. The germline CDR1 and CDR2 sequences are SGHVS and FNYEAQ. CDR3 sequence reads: CASSSNQGQPQHF. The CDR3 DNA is TGTGCCAGCAGCTCAAATCAGGGTCAGCCCCAGCATTTT.

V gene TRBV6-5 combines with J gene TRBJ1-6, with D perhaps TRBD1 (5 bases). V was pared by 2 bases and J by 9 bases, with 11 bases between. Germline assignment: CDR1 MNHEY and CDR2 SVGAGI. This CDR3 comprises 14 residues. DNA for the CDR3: TGTGCCAGCAGTTACCTTTCCGGGGGTTCACCCCTCCACTTT. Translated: CASSYLSGGSPLHF.

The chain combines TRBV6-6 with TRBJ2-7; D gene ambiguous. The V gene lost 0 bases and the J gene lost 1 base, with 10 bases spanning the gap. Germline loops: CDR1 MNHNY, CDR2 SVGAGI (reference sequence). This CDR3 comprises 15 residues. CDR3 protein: CASSYSGSSSYEQYF. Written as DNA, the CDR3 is TGTGCCAGCAGTTACTCGGGCAGTAGTTCCTACGAGCAGTACTTC.

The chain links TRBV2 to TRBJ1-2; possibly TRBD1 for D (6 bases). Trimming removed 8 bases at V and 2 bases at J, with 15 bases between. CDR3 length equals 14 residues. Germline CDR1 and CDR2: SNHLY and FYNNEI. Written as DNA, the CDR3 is TGTGCCAGCGTAATCTTGGACAGAAACTATGGCTACACCTTC. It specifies CASVILDRNYGYTF.

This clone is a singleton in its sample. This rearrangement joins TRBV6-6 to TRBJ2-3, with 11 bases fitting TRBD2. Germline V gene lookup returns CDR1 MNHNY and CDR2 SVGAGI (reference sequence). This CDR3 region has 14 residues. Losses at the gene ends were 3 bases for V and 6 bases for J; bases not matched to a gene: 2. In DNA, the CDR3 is TGTGCCAGCAGTTATAGCGGGGGGGCCGATACGCAGTATTTT. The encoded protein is CASSYSGGADTQYF.

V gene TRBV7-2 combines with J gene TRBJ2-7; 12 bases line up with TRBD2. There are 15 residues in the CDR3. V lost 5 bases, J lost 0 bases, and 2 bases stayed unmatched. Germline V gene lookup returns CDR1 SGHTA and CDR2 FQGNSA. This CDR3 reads CASSPSGGGSYEQYF. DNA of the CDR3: TGTGCCAGCAGCCCTAGCGGGGGGGGCTCCTACGAGCAGTACTTC. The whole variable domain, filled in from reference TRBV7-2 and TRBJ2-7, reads GAGVSQSPSNKVTEKGKDVELRCDPISGHTALYWYRQSLGQGLEFLIYFQGNSAPDKSGLPSDRFSAERTGGSVSTLTIQRTQQEDSAVYLCASSPSGGGSYEQYFGPGTRLTVT.

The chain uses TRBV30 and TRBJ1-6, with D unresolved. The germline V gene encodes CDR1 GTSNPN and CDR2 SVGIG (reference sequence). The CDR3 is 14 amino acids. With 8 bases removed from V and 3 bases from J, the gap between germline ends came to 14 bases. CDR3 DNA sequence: TGTGCCGCAATGCGAGGGAGCTATAATTCACCCCTCCACTTT. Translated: CAAMRGSYNSPLHF.

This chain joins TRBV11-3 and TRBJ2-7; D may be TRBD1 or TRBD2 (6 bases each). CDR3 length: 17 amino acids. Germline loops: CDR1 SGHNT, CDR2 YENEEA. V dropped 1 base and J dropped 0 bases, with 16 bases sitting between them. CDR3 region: CASSLVVRGASSYEQYF. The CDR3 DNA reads TGTGCCAGCAGCTTAGTGGTGAGGGGGGCGAGCTCCTACGAGCAGTACTTC.

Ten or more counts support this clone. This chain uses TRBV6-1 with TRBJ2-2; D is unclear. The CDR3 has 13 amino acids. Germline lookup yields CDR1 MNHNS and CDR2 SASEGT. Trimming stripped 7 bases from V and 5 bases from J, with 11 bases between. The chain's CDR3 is CASKPFQTGELFF. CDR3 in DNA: TGTGCCAGCAAGCCGTTCCAGACCGGGGAGCTGTTTTTT.

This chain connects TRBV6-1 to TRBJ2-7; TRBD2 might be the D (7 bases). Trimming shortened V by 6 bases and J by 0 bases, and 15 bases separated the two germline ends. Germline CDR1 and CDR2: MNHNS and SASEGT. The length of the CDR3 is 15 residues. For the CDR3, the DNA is TGTGCCAGCAGCCTCAGAGGGGGGGGCTCCTACGAGCAGTACTTC. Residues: CASSLRGGGSYEQYF.

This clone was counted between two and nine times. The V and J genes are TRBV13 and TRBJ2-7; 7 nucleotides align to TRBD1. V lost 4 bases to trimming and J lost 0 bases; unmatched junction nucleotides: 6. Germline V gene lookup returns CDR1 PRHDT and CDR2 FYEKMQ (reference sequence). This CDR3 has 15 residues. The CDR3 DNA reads TGTGCCAGCAGCTGGGGACAGACCTACTCCTACGAGCAGTACTTC. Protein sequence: CASSWGQTYSYEQYF. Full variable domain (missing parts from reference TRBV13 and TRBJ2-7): AAGVIQSPRHLIKEKRETATLKCYPIPRHDTVYWYQQGPGQDPQFLISFYEKMQSDKGSIPDRFSAQQFSDYHSELNMSSLELGDSALYFCASSWGQTYSYEQYFGPGTRLTVT.